This T cell receptor beta chain was documented in a study of neoadjuvant anti-PD-1 for oral cavity cancer. TCRdb keeps only in-frame clones here, not all; method: immunoSEQ multiplex PCR. The table has around 13,000 clones, 65% to 85% seen once. Time point specified: after neoadjuvant nivolumab, at surgical resection. The V gene lost 8 bases and the J gene lost 4 bases, with 12 bases spanning the gap. The CDR3 loop spans 12 amino acids. CDR1 and CDR2 (germline): MGHDK, SYGVNS. By sample fraction, this clone is medium-sized. The TCR originated in a person aged 40 to 85 with oral cavity squamous cell carcinoma. This chain uses TRBV25-1 with TRBJ2-7, with D possibly matching TRBD1 (6 bases). The sample was PBMCs, taken after nivolumab (anti-PD-1) treatment. The CDR3 loop reads CASGAQGYEQYF. DNA for the CDR3: TGTGCCAGCGGGGCCCAGGGGTACGAGCAGTACTTC.